This TCR beta chain came from a study of blood T cells in healthy people across ages. Study-wide results and limits: With donor CMV status unknown, expanded clonotype changes were possibly confounded.

V was trimmed by 4 bases and J by 1 base, leaving 13 bases between them. Germline CDR1 SGHDN, CDR2 FVKESK. The CDR3 has 16 residues. A word on this clonotype: Its antigen is not identified.

A second about 7 to 12 cycle PCR used barcoded and J-beta primers. TCRdb re-analysed the 5' RACE reads in MiXCR, keeping a single row per CDR3 protein. The sample shows hundreds of thousands of distinct CDR3 sequences, under 70% of them seen only once. The receptor was isolated from a man in his fifties or sixties in good health. This sequence joins TRBV14 and TRBJ2-2; D possibly uses TRBD1 or TRBD2 (6 bases each). The specimen was blood. The CDR3 DNA sequence: TGTGCCAGCAGCCGTAGAGGGGGGCAGAACACCGGGGAGCTGTTTTTT. It codes for CASSRRGGQNTGELFF.